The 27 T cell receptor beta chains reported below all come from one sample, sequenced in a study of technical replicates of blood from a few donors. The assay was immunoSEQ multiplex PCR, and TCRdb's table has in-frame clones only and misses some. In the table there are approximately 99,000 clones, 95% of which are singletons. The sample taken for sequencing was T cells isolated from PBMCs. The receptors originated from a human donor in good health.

The CDR3 DNA reads TGTGCCAGCAGCCCGGTGAAGCCCAACACTGAAGCTTTCTTT. Protein product: CASSPVKPNTEAFF. This chain connects TRBV5-5 to TRBJ1-1; D not resolved. In germline, CDR1 is SGHKS, CDR2 YYEKEE (reference sequence). This CDR3 contains 14 residues. The ends were cut back, 4 bases at V and 2 bases at J, with 12 bases in the middle.

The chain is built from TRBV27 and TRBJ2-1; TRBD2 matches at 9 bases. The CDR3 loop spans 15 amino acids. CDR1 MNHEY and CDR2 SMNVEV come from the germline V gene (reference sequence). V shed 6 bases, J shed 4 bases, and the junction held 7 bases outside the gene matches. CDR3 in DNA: TGTGCCAGCAGCCTTGGACTAGCGCGTTACAATGAGCAGTTCTTC. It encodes CASSLGLARYNEQFF.

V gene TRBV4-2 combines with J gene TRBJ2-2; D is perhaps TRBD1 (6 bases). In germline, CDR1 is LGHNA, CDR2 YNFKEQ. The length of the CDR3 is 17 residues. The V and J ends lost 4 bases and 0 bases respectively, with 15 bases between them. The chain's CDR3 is CASSPQVGGANTGELFF. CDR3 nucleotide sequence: TGTGCCAGCAGCCCACAGGTAGGGGGAGCGAACACCGGGGAGCTGTTTTTT.

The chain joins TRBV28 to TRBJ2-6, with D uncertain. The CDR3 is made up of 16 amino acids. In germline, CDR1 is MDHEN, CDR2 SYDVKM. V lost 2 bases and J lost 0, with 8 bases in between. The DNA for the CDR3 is TGTGCCAGCAGTTTAATCTCCCTCTCTGGGGCCAACGTCCTGACTTTC. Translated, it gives CASSLISLSGANVLTF.

The CDR3 coding sequence is TGTGCCAGTTCTGAGGAAGGCTACACCTTC. Encoded protein: CASSEEGYTF. The chain has TRBV19 and TRBJ1-2; D unclear. V was shortened by 8 bases and J by 8 bases, with 9 bases between the two germline ends. The CDR3 consists of 10 residues. CDR1 and CDR2 (germline): LNHDA, SQIVND (reference sequence).

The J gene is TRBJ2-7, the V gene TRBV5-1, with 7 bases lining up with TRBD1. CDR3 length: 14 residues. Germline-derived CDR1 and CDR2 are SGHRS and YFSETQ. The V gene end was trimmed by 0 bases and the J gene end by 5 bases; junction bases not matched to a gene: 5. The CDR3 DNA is TGCGCCAGCAGCTTGGAGGGTGGACAGGACGAGCAGTACTTC. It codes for CASSLEGGQDEQYF. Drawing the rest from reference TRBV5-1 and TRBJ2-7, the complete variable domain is KAGVTQTPRYLIKTRGQQVTLSCSPISGHRSVSWYQQTPGQGLQFLFEYFSETQRNKGNFPGRFSGRQFSNSRSEMNVSTLELGDSALYLCASSLEGGQDEQYFGPGTRLTVT.

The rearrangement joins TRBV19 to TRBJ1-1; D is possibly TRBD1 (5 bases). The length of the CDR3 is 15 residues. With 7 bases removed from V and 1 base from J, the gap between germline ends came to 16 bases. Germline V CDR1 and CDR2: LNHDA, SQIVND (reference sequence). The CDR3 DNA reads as TGTGCCAGTACCATATGGGGAGGGGCGAACACTGAAGCTTTCTTT. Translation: CASTIWGGANTEAFF.

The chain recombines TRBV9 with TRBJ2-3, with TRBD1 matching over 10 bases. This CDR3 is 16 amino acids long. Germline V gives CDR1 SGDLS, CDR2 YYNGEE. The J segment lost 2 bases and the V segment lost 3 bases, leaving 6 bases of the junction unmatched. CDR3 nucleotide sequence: TGTGCCAGCAGCGAGGGGACAGGGGCGACCACAGATACGCAGTATTTT. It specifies CASSEGTGATTDTQYF. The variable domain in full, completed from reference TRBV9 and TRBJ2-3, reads DSGVTQTPKHLITATGQRVTLRCSPRSGDLSVYWYQQSLDQGLQFLIQYYNGEERAKGNILERFSAQQFPDLHSELNLSSLELGDSALYFCASSEGTGATTDTQYFGPGTRLTVL.

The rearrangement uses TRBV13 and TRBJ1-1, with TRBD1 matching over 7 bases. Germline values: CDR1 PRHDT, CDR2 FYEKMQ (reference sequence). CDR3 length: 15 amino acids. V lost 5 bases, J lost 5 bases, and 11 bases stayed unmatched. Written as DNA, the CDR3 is TGTGCCAGCAGCACTCCGACAGGGCAGAAAACTGAAGCTTTCTTT. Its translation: CASSTPTGQKTEAFF.

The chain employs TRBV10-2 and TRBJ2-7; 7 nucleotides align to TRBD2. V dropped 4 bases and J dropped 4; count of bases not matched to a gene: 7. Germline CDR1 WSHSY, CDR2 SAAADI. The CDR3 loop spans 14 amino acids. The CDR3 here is CASSVIQRGYEQYF. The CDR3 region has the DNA TGCGCCAGCAGTGTTATCCAGCGGGGTTACGAGCAGTACTTC.

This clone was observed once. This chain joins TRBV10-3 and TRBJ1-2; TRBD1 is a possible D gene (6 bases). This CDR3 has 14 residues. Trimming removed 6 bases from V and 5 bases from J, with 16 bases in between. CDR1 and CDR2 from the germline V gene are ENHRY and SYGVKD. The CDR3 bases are TGTGCCATCAGCAATACAGGGTTAGGGTATGGCTACACCTTC. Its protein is CAISNTGLGYGYTF.

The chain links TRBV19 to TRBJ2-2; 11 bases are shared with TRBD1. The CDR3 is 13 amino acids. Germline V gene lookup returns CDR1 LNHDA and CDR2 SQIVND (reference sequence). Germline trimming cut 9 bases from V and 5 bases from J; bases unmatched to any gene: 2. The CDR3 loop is CASGDRGTGELFF. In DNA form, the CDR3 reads TGTGCCAGCGGGGACAGGGGGACCGGGGAGCTGTTTTTT.

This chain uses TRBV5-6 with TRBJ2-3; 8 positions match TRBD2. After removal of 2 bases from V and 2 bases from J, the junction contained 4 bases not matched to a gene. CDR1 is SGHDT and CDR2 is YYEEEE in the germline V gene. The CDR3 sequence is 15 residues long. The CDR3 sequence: CASSFSGVATDTQYF. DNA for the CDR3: TGTGCCAGCAGCTTTAGCGGGGTGGCCACAGATACGCAGTATTTT.

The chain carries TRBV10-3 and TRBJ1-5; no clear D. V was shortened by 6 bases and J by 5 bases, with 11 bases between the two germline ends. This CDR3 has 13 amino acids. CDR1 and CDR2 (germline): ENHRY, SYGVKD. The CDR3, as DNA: TGTGCCATCAGGGAGCGGGTTGATCAGCCCCAGCATTTT. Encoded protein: CAIRERVDQPQHF.

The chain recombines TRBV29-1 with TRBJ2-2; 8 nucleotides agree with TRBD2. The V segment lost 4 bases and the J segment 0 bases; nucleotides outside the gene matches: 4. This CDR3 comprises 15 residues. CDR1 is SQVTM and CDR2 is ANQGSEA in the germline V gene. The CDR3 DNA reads TGCAGCGTTGTTTTAGCGGGGACGAACACCGGGGAGCTGTTTTTT. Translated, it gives CSVVLAGTNTGELFF.

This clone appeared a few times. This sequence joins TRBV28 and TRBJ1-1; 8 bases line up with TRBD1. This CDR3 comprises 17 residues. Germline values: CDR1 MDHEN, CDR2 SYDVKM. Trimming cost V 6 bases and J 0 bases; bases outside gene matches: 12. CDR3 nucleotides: TGTGCCAGCAGGCAACAGGGGGGATTAAGTATGAACACTGAAGCTTTCTTT. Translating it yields CASRQQGGLSMNTEAFF.

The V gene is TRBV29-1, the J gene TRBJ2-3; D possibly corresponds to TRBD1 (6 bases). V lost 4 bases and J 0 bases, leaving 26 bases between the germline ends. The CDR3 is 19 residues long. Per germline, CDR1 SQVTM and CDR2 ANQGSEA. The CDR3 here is CSVAAPVRSRTASTDTQYF. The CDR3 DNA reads TGCAGCGTTGCCGCTCCTGTACGTTCCCGGACAGCAAGCACAGATACGCAGTATTTT.

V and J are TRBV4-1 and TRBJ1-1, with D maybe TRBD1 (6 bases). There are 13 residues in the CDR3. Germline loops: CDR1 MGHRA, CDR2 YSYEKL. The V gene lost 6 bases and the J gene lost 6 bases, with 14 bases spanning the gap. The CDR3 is CASSFRGSAEAFF. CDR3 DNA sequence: TGCGCCAGCAGTTTCAGGGGATCCGCTGAAGCTTTCTTT.

The CDR3 protein is CASSSPGGTYTDTQYF. The CDR3 DNA reads TGTGCCAGCAGTTCCCCCGGAGGGACGTACACAGATACGCAGTATTTT. J is TRBJ2-3 and V is TRBV28; D is perhaps TRBD2 (6 bases). V was shortened by 4 bases and J by 2 bases, with 16 bases between the two germline ends. The CDR3 totals 16 residues. Per the germline V gene, CDR1 is MDHEN and CDR2 is SYDVKM.

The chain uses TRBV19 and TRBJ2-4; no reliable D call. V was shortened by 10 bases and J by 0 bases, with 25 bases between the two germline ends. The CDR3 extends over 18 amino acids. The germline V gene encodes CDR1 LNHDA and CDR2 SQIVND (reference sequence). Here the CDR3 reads CATDPPRSAALAKNIQYF. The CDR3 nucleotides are TGTGCCACCGATCCCCCGCGTTCTGCGGCACTAGCCAAAAACATTCAGTACTTC.

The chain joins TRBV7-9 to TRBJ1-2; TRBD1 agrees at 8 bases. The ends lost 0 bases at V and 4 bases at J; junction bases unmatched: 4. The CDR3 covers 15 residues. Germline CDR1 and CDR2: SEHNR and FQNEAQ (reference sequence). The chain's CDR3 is CASSLADRAGYGYTF. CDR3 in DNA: TGTGCCAGCAGCTTAGCGGACAGGGCTGGCTATGGCTACACCTTC. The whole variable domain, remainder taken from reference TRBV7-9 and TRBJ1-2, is DTGVSQNPRHKITKRGQNVTFRCDPISEHNRLYWYRQTLGQGPEFLTYFQNEAQLEKSRLLSDRFSAERPKGSFSTLEIQRTEQGDSAMYLCASSLADRAGYGYTFGSGTRLTVV.

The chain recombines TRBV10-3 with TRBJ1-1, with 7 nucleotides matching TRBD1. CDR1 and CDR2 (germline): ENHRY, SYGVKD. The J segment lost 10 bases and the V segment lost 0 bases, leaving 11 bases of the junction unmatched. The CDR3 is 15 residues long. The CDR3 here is CAISESRGDSSRAFF. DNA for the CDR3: TGTGCCATCAGTGAGTCCCGAGGGGACAGTTCAAGAGCTTTCTTT.

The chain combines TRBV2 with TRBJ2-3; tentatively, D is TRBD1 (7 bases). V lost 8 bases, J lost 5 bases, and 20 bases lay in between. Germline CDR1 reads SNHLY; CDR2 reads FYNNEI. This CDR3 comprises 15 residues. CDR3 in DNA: TGTGCCAGCCTCGTCCGACAGGGAGGCATAGATACGCAGTATTTT. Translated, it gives CASLVRQGGIDTQYF.

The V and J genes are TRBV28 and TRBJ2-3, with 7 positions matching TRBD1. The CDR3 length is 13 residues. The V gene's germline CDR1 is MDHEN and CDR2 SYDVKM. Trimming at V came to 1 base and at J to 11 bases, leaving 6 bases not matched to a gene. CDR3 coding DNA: TGTGCCAGCAGTTTATCCTTCCAGGGGGAGCAGTATTTT. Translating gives CASSLSFQGEQYF. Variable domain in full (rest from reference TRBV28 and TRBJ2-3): DVKVTQSSRYLVKRTGEKVFLECVQDMDHENMFWYRQDPGLGLRLIYFSYDVKMKEKGDIPEGYSVSREKKERFSLILESASTNQTSMYLCASSLSFQGEQYFGPGTRLTVL.

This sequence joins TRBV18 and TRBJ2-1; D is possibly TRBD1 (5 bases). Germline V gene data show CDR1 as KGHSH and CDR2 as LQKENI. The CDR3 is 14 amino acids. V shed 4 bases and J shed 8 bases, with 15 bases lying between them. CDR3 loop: CASSLTRVYDEQFF. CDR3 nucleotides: TGTGCCAGCTCACTCACCAGGGTATATGATGAGCAGTTCTTC.

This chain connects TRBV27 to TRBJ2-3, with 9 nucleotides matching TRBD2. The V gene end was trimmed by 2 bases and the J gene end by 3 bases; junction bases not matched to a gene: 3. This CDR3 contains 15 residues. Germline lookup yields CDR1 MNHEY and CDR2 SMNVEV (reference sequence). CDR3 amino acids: CASSLMRGGTDTQYF. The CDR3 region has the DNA TGTGCCAGCAGTTTAATGCGGGGGGGAACAGATACGCAGTATTTT.

The CDR3 DNA reads as TGCGCCAGCAGTACTAAATTAGCGGGGGGGCCCTACGAGCAGTACTTC. Its translation is CASSTKLAGGPYEQYF. The chain has TRBV10-2 and TRBJ2-7; 11 bases map to TRBD2. CDR1 and CDR2 from the germline V gene are WSHSY and SAAADI. The CDR3 loop spans 16 amino acids. V lost 5 bases to trimming and J lost 2 bases; unmatched junction nucleotides: 8.